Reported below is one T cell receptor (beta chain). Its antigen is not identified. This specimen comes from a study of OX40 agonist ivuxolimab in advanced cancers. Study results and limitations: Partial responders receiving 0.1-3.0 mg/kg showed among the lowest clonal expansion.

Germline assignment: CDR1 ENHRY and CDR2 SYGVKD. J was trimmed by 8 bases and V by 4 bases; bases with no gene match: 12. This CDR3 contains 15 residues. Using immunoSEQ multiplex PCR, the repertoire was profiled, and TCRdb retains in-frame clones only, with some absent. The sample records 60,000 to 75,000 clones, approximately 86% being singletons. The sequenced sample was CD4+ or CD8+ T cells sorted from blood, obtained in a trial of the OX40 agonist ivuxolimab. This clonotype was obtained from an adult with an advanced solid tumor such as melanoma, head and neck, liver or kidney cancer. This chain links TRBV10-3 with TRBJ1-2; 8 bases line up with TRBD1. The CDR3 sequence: CAISGQGSSVGGYTF. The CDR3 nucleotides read TGTGCCATCAGTGGACAGGGGTCTTCGGTAGGGGGCTACACCTTC.